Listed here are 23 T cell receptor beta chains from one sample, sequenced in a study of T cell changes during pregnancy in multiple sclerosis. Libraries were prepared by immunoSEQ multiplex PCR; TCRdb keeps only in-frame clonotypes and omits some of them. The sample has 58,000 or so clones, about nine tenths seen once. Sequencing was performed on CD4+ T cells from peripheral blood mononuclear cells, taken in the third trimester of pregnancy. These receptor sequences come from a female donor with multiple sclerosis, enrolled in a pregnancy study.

CDR3 amino acids: CASSLRSTGELFF. The CDR3 nucleotides read TGTGCCAGCAGTTTGCGTTCGACCGGGGAGCTGTTTTTT. V gene TRBV6-5 combines with J gene TRBJ2-2; D remains unclear. Per germline, CDR1 MNHEY and CDR2 SVGAGI. Between the trimmed V and J ends, which lost 4 bases and 5 bases, there was a span of 8 bases. CDR3 size: 13 residues.

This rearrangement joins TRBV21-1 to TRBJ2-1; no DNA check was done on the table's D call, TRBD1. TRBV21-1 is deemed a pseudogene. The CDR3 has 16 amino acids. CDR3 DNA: TGTGCCAGCAGCAACCGGGACAGGAGCTCCTACAATGAGCAGTTCTTC. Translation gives CASSNRDRSSYNEQFF.

This chain's CDR3 is CASSLGTGEYNEQFF. CDR3 sequence (DNA): TGTGCCAGCAGCCTTGGGACAGGAGAATACAATGAGCAGTTCTTC. The chain carries TRBV5-4 and TRBJ2-1; 8 bases agree with TRBD1. V was clipped by 4 bases and J by 4 bases; unmatched bases: 7. This CDR3 spans 15 amino acids. The V gene's germline CDR1 is SGHNT and CDR2 YYREEE (reference sequence).

The CDR3 region is CSQIPNTEAFF. The CDR3 region has the DNA TGCAGTCAGATCCCGAACACTGAAGCTTTCTTT. The chain is built from TRBV20-1 and TRBJ1-1; no clear D gene. V lost 8 bases and J 1 base, leaving 8 bases between the germline ends. The CDR3 is 11 residues long. From germline, CDR1 is DFQATT and CDR2 SNEGSKA (reference sequence).

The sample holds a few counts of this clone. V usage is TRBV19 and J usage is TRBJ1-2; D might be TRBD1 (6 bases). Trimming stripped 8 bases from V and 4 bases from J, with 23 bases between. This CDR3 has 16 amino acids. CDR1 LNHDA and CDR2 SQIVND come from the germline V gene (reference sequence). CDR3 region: CASHTGPTLGPYGYTF. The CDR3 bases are TGTGCCAGTCATACAGGGCCAACCTTGGGTCCCTATGGCTACACCTTC.

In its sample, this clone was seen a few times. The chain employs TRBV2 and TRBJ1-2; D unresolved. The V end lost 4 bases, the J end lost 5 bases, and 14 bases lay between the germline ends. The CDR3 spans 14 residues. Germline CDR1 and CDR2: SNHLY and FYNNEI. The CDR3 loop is CASSVDTRRYGYTF. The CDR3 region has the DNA TGTGCCAGCAGTGTCGACACCCGGAGGTATGGCTACACCTTC.

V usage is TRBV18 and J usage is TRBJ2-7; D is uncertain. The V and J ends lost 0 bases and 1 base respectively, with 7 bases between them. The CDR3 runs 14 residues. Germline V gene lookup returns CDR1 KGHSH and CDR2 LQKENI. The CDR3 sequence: CASSPPSSSYEQYF. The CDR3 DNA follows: TGTGCCAGCTCACCACCATCCTCTTCCTACGAGCAGTACTTC.

CDR3 loop: CASSSQGQGQSPLHF. In DNA, the CDR3 is TGTGCCAGCAGCTCCCAGGGACAGGGGCAATCACCCCTCCACTTT. V and J are TRBV7-2 and TRBJ1-6, with TRBD1 matching 10 bases. This CDR3 is built from 15 residues. The V gene end was trimmed by 4 bases and the J gene end by 10 bases; junction bases not matched to a gene: 7. Looked up from germline, CDR1 is SGHTA and CDR2 is FQGNSA.

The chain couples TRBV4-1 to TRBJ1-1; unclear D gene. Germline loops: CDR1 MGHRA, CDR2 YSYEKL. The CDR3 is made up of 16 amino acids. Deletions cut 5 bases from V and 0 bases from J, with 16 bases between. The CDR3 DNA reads TGCGCCAGCAGCTCGCCTTCTGGTCGGTTGAACACTGAAGCTTTCTTT. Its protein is CASSSPSGRLNTEAFF.

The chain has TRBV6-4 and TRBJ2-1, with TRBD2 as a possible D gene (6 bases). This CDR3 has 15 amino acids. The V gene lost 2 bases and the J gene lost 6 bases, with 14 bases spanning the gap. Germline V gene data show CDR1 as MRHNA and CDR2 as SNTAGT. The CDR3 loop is CASSDTPRRGNEQFF. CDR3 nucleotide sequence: TGTGCCAGCAGTGACACCCCGCGGAGGGGCAATGAGCAGTTCTTC.

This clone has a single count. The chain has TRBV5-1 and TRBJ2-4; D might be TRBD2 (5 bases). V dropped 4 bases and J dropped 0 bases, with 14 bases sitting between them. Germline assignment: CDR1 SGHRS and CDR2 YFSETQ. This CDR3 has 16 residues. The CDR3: CASSPFALAAKNIQYF. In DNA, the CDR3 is TGCGCCAGCAGCCCCTTCGCGCTAGCAGCCAAAAACATTCAGTACTTC.

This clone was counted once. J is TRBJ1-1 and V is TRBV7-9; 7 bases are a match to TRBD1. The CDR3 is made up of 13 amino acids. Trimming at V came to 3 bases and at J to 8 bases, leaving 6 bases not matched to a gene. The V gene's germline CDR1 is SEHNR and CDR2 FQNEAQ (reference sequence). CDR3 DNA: TGTGCCAGCAGCTTGGGACAGACCTGGGAAGCTTTCTTT. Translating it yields CASSLGQTWEAFF.

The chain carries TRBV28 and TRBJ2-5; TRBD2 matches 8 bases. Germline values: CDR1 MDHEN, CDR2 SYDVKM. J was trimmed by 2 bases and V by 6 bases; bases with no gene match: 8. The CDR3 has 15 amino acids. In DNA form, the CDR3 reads TGTGCCAGCAGCTCGGGAGGGACGGCTCAAGAGACCCAGTACTTC. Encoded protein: CASSSGGTAQETQYF.

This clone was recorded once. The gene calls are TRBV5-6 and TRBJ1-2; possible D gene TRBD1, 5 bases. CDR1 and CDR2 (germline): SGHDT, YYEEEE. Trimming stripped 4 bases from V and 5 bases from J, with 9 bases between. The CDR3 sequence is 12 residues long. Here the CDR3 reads CASSPSGYGYTF. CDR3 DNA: TGTGCCAGCAGCCCCTCAGGGTATGGCTACACCTTC.

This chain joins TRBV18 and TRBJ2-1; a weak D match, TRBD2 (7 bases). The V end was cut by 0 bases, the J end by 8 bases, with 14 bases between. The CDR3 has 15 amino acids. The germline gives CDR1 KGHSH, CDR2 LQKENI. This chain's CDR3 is CASSPPTGGRDEQFF. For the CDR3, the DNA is TGTGCCAGCTCACCACCGACCGGGGGGCGGGATGAGCAGTTCTTC.

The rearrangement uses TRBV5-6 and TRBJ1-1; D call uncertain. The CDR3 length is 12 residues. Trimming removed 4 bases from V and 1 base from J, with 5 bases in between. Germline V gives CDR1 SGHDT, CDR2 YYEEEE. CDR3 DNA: TGTGCCAGCAGCAACACGAACACTGAAGCTTTCTTT. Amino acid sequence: CASSNTNTEAFF.

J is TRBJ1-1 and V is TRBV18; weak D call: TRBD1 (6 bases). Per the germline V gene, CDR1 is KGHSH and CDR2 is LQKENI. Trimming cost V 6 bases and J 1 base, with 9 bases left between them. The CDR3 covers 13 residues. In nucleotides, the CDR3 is TGTGCCAGCTCGCGGACAGAGAACACTGAAGCTTTCTTT. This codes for CASSRTENTEAFF.

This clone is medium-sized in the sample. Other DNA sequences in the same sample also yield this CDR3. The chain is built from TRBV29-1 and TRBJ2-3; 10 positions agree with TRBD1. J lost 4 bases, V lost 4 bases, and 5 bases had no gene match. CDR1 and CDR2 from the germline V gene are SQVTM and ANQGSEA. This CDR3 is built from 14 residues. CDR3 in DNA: TGCAGCGTTGGGGGGACAGGGGTGTCAGATACGCAGTATTTT. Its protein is CSVGGTGVSDTQYF.

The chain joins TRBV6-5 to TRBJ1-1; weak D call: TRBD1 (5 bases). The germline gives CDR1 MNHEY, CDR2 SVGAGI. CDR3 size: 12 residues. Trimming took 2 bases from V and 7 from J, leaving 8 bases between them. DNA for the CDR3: TGTGCCAGCAGTTACGATAGGGGTGAAGCTTTCTTT. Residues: CASSYDRGEAFF.

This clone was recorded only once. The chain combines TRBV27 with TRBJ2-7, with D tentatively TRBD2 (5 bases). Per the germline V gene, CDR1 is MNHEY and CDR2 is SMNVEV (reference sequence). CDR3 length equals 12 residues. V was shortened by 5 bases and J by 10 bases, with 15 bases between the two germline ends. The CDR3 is CASSTSTSIQYF. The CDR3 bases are TGTGCCAGCAGTACCTCAACTAGTATCCAGTACTTC.

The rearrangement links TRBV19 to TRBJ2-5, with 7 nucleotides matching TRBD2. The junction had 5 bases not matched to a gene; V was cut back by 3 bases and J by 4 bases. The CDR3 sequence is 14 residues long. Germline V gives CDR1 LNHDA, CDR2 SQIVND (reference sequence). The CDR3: CASSMFASGETQYF. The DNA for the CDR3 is TGTGCCAGTAGTATGTTTGCTAGCGGAGAGACCCAGTACTTC.

The CDR3 protein is CASSERGKSYGYTF. In nucleotides, the CDR3 is TGTGCCAGCAGTGAAAGGGGGAAAAGCTATGGCTACACCTTC. The chain links TRBV6-1 to TRBJ1-2, with a weak D call TRBD1 (6 bases). The CDR3 has 14 amino acids. Trimming pared 2 bases from V and 4 bases from J, leaving 11 bases between. Germline V gene lookup returns CDR1 MNHNS and CDR2 SASEGT.

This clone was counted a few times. Here the CDR3 reads CASRRDSTEAFF. The CDR3 nucleotides are TGTGCCAGCAGAAGGGACAGCACTGAAGCTTTCTTT. V gene TRBV5-4 combines with J gene TRBJ1-1, with 7 bases matching TRBD1. J lost 4 bases, V lost 5 bases, and 2 bases had no gene match. This CDR3 region has 12 residues. Germline CDR1 SGHNT, CDR2 YYREEE (reference sequence).